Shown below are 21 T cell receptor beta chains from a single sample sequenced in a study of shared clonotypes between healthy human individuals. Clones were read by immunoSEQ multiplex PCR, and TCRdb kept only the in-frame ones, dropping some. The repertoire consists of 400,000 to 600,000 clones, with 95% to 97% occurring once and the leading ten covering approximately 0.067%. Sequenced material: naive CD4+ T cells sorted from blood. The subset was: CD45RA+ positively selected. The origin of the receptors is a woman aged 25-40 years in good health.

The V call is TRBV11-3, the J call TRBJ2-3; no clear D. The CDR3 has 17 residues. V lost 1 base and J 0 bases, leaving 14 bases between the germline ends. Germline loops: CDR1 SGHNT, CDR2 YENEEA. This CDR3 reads CASSLGSASTSTDTQYF. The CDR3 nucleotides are TGTGCCAGCAGCTTAGGGTCAGCGTCGACTAGCACAGATACGCAGTATTTT. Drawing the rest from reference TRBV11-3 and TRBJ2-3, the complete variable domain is EAGVVQSPRYKIIEKKQPVAFWCNPISGHNTLYWYLQNLGQGPELLIRYENEEAVDDSQLPKDRFSAERLKGVDSTLKIQPAELGDSAVYLCASSLGSASTSTDTQYFGPGTRLTVL.

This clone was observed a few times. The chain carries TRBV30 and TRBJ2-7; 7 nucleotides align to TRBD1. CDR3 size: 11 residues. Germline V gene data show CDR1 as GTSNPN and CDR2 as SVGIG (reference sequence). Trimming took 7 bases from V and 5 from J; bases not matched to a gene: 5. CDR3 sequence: CASTGLHEQYF. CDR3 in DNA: TGTGCCTCGACAGGGCTCCACGAGCAGTACTTC.

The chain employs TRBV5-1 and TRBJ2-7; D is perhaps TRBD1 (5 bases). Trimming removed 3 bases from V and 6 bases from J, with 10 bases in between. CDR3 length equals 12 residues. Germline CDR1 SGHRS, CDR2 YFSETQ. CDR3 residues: CASSWERGEQYF. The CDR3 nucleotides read TGCGCCAGCAGCTGGGAAAGGGGCGAGCAGTACTTC.

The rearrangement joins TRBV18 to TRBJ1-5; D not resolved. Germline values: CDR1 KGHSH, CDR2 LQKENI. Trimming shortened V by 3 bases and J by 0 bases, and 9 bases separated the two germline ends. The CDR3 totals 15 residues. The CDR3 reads CASSPARYSNQPQHF. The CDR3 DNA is TGTGCCAGCTCACCGGCGAGGTATAGCAATCAGCCCCAGCATTTT.

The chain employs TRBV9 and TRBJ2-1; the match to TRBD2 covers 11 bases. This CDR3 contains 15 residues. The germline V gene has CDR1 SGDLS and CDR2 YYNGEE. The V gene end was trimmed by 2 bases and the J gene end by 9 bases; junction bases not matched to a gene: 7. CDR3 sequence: CASSVTGTSGSEQFF. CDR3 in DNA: TGTGCCAGCAGCGTCACCGGGACTAGCGGTTCTGAGCAGTTCTTC.

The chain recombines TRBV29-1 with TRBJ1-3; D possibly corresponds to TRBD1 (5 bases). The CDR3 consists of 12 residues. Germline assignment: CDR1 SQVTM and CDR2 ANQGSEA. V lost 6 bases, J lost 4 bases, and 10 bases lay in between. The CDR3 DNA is TGCAGCGTGAGGGGAGACGGAAACACCATATATTTT. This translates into CSVRGDGNTIYF.

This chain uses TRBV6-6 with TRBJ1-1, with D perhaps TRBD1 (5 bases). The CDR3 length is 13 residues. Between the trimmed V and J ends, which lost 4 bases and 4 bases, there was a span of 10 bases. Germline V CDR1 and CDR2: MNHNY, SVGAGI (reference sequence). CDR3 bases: TGTGCCAGCAGTTGGGGGTGGGGCACTGAAGCTTTCTTT. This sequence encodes CASSWGWGTEAFF.

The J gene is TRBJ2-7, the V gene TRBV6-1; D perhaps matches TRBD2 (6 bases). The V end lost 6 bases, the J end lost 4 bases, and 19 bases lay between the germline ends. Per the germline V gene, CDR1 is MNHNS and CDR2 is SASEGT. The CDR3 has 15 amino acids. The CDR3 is CASRNGGILIYEQYF. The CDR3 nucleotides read TGTGCCAGCAGGAATGGGGGGATTTTAATATACGAGCAGTACTTC.

Written as DNA, the CDR3 is TGTGCCAGCATCCCTGGGGGCCCCCAAGAGACCCAGTACTTC. Its protein product is CASIPGGPQETQYF. The rearrangement links TRBV7-6 to TRBJ2-5, with D possibly being TRBD1 (6 bases). The germline gives CDR1 SGHVS, CDR2 FNYEAQ. The CDR3 covers 14 residues. The V end lost 7 bases, the J end lost 1 base, and 13 bases lay between the germline ends. Drawing the rest from reference TRBV7-6 and TRBJ2-5, the complete variable domain is GAGVSQSPRYKVTKRGQDVALRCDPISGHVSLYWYRQALGQGPEFLTYFNYEAQQDKSGLPNDRFSAERPEGSISTLTIQRTEQRDSAMYRCASIPGGPQETQYFGPGTRLLVL.

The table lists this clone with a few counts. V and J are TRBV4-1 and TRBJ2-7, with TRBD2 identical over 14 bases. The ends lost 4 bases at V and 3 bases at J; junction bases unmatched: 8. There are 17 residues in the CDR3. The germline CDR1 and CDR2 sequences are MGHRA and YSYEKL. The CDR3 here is CASSPAAGTSGSYEQYF. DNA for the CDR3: TGCGCCAGCAGCCCAGCGGCTGGGACTAGCGGGAGCTACGAGCAGTACTTC.

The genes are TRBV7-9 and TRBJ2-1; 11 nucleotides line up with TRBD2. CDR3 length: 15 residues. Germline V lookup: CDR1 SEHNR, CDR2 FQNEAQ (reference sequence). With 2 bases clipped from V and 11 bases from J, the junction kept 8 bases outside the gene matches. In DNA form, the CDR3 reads TGTGCCAGCAGCTTATCGGGACTAGCGGTCGAACAGCAGTTCTTC. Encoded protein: CASSLSGLAVEQQFF.

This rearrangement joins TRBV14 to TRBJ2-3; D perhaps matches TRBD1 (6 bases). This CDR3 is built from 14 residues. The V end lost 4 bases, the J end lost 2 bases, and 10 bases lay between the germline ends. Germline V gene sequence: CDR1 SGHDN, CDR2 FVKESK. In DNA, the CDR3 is TGTGCCAGCAGCCGACAGGTAGACACAGATACGCAGTATTTT. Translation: CASSRQVDTDTQYF. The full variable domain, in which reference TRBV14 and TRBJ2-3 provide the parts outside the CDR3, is EAGVTQFPSHSVIEKGQTVTLRCDPISGHDNLYWYRRVMGKEIKFLLHFVKESKQDESGMPNNRFLAERTGGTYSTLKVQPAELEDSGVYFCASSRQVDTDTQYFGPGTRLTVL.

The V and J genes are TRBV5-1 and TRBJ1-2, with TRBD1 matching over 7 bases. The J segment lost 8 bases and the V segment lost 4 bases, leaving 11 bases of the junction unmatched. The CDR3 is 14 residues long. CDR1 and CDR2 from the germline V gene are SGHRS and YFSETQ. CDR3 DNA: TGCGCCAGCAGCCCCGGCAACGGACAGGAAGGCTACACCTTC. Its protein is CASSPGNGQEGYTF. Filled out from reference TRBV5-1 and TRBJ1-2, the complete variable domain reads KAGVTQTPRYLIKTRGQQVTLSCSPISGHRSVSWYQQTPGQGLQFLFEYFSETQRNKGNFPGRFSGRQFSNSRSEMNVSTLELGDSALYLCASSPGNGQEGYTFGSGTRLTVV.

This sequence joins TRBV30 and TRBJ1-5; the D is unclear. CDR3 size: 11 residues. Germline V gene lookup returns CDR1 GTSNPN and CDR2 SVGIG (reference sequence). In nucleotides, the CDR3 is TGTGTCGCAGGTAGCAATCAGCCCCAGCATTTT. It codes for CVAGSNQPQHF.

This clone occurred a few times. CDR3 amino acids: CASSSRYARSYEQYF. DNA of the CDR3: TGTGCCAGCAGTTCGAGGTACGCCCGCTCCTACGAGCAGTACTTC. The chain employs TRBV27 and TRBJ2-7; no clear D gene. CDR3 size: 15 residues. The germline V gene encodes CDR1 MNHEY and CDR2 SMNVEV (reference sequence). V gave up 4 bases and J gave up 0 bases, with 13 bases separating them.

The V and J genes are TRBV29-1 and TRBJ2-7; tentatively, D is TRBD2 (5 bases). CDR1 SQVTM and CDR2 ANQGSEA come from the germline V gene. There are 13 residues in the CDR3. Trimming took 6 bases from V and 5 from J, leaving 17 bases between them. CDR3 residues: CSVVNGLANEQYF. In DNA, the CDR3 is TGCAGCGTAGTGAATGGGCTAGCCAACGAGCAGTACTTC.

CDR3 residues: CASSHALRDRGGDTQYF. CDR3 DNA sequence: TGCGCCAGCAGCCACGCGCTCCGGGACAGGGGTGGAGATACGCAGTATTTT. V is TRBV4-1 and J is TRBJ2-3, with 10 bases lining up with TRBD1. Losses at the gene ends were 3 bases for V and 5 bases for J; bases not matched to a gene: 11. Germline lookup yields CDR1 MGHRA and CDR2 YSYEKL. The length of the CDR3 is 17 residues.

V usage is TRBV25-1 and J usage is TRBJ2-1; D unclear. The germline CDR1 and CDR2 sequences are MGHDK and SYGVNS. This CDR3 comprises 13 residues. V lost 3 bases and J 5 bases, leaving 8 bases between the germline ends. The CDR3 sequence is CASSDWTDNEQFF. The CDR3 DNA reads TGTGCCAGCAGTGACTGGACGGACAATGAGCAGTTCTTC.

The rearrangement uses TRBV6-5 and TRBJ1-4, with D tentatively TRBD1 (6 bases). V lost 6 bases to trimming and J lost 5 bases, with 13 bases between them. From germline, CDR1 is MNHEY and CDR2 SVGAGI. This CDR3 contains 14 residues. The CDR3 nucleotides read TGTGCCAGCAGGAGAGACGGACAGAATGAAAAACTGTTTTTT. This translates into CASRRDGQNEKLFF.

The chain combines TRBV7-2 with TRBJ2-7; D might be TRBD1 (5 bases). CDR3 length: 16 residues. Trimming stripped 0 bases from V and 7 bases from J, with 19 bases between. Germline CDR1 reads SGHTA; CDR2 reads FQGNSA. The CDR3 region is CASSLAIQRLGQEQYF. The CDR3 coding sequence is TGTGCCAGCAGCTTAGCGATCCAACGCCTGGGGCAAGAGCAGTACTTC.

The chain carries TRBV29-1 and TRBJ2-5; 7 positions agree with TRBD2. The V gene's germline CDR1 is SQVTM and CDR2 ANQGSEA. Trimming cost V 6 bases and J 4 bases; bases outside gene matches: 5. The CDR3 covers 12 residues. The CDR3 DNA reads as TGCAGCGTGGCTAGCGGTGGAGAGACCCAGTACTTC. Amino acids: CSVASGGETQYF.